The next 30 T cell receptor beta chains were all read from a single sample in a study of shared clonotypes between healthy human individuals (dated by TCRdb to 2020 to 2022). The protocol used for the library was the immunoSEQ multiplex PCR assay. This immuneACCESS table, as held by TCRdb, lists in-frame sequences with V and J called but not all clones. Of the missing ones, under half trace to an unresolved V gene in checked studies; the others have no known cause. The sample table contains roughly 1 million clones; only one count was recorded for 75% of them. The top ten clones comprise approximately 1.5% of the sample. The sample consisted of memory CD4+ T cells sorted from blood. The sample's cell subset or site label, decoded: CD45RA-negative fraction. The receptor source for this set is a man in his late teens or twenties in good health.

The chain combines TRBV6-5 with TRBJ1-4; unclear D gene. V was cut by 2 bases and J by 13 bases, with 11 bases left in between. This CDR3 is built from 12 residues. CDR1 and CDR2 from the germline V gene are MNHEY and SVGAGI. CDR3 in amino acids: CASSYGRGRLFF. Written as DNA, the CDR3 is TGTGCCAGCAGTTACGGGCGGGGTCGACTGTTTTTT.

This clone has more than one count but fewer than ten. The rearrangement uses TRBV6-5 and TRBJ2-7; D tentatively reads TRBD1 or TRBD2 (6 bases each). The CDR3 contains 13 residues. V was trimmed by 8 bases and J by 3 bases, leaving 14 bases between them. Germline V gene data show CDR1 as MNHEY and CDR2 as SVGAGI. The CDR3: CASGRGTNYEQYF. The CDR3 region has the DNA TGTGCCAGCGGGCGCGGGACAAACTACGAGCAGTACTTC.

This clone appeared a single time. The chain carries TRBV5-4 and TRBJ1-1, with D maybe TRBD1 (5 bases). Germline V gives CDR1 SGHNT, CDR2 YYREEE (reference sequence). The ends were cut back, 2 bases at V and 4 bases at J, with 12 bases in the middle. The CDR3 totals 14 residues. The chain's CDR3 is CASSFGGFGTEAFF. CDR3 sequence (DNA): TGTGCCAGCAGCTTCGGGGGTTTCGGCACTGAAGCTTTCTTT.

The chain uses TRBV27 and TRBJ2-1; D is ambiguous. This CDR3 comprises 13 residues. Germline-derived CDR1 and CDR2 are MNHEY and SMNVEV (reference sequence). V lost 7 bases to trimming and J lost 2 bases, with 9 bases between them. Written as DNA, the CDR3 is TGTGCCAGCACCCAAGGCCCCTACAATGAGCAGTTCTTC. Encoded protein: CASTQGPYNEQFF.

In this sample, this clone turned up many times. This chain joins TRBV5-6 and TRBJ2-3; perhaps TRBD1 as D (5 bases). The CDR3 contains 17 residues. Trimming removed 4 bases at V and 2 bases at J, with 20 bases between. CDR1 and CDR2 (germline): SGHDT, YYEEEE. CDR3 DNA sequence: TGTGCCAGCAGCCGCACCTGGCAGGGCCTTGACACAGATACGCAGTATTTT. Its translation: CASSRTWQGLDTDTQYF.

V and J are TRBV28 and TRBJ2-7; 8 bases are shared with TRBD2. The CDR3 totals 15 residues. Germline CDR1 is MDHEN and CDR2 is SYDVKM. V was pared by 5 bases and J by 0 bases, with 6 bases of the junction left unmatched. CDR3 DNA: TGTGCCAGCAGTGCACTAGCGGCTAGCTCCTACGAGCAGTACTTC. Its protein is CASSALAASSYEQYF.

The J gene is TRBJ2-3, the V gene TRBV30, with D tentatively TRBD1 (6 bases). The ends were cut back, 3 bases at V and 2 bases at J, with 18 bases in the middle. This CDR3 is 16 amino acids long. In germline, CDR1 is GTSNPN, CDR2 SVGIG (reference sequence). CDR3 bases: TGTGCCTGGAGGCATACAGGGACCATATACACAGATACGCAGTATTTT. Translation: CAWRHTGTIYTDTQYF.

This clone was seen a single time. The chain uses TRBV19 and TRBJ2-7; D is uncertain. From germline, CDR1 is LNHDA and CDR2 SQIVND (reference sequence). The CDR3 covers 13 residues. V lost 1 base, J lost 4 bases, and 8 bases lay in between. The DNA of the CDR3 is TGTGCCAGTAGTATAGGGACGGAGTACGAGCAGTACTTC. Translation: CASSIGTEYEQYF.

V gene TRBV4-1 combines with J gene TRBJ2-1; TRBD2 matches at 11 bases. Germline loops: CDR1 MGHRA, CDR2 YSYEKL. With V trimmed by 4 bases and J by 9 bases, 5 bases remained unmatched. The CDR3 totals 14 residues. CDR3 sequence reads: CASSRLAGGGEQFF. CDR3 DNA: TGCGCCAGCAGCCGATTAGCGGGGGGGGGTGAGCAGTTCTTC.

The table lists this clone with a few counts. The chain is built from TRBV27 and TRBJ2-7, with 7 bases lining up with TRBD1. CDR1 is MNHEY, CDR2 SMNVEV, per germline (reference sequence). The CDR3 is 14 residues long. J lost 6 bases, V lost 3 bases, and 8 bases had no gene match. The CDR3 coding sequence is TGTGCCAGCAGTTTCGGTCACAGGGGCGGCGAGCAGTACTTC. Its protein product is CASSFGHRGGEQYF.

On this clone itself: Other DNA variants within this sample encode the same CDR3. This rearrangement joins TRBV5-1 to TRBJ2-7; D is ambiguous. The CDR3 is 13 residues long. The germline V gene encodes CDR1 SGHRS and CDR2 YFSETQ. V dropped 1 base and J dropped 3 bases, with 8 bases sitting between them. CDR3 in amino acids: CASSLSLNYEQYF. CDR3 sequence (DNA): TGCGCCAGCAGCTTGTCCCTAAACTACGAGCAGTACTTC.

The chain recombines TRBV10-3 with TRBJ2-2; 8 bases fit TRBD1. From germline, CDR1 is ENHRY and CDR2 SYGVKD. The V segment lost 2 bases and the J segment 4 bases; nucleotides outside the gene matches: 9. CDR3 length: 17 amino acids. CDR3 DNA sequence: TGTGCCATCAGTGAGCGGGCAGGGACAGGAGCCACCGGGGAGCTGTTTTTT. Its translation: CAISERAGTGATGELFF.

J is TRBJ2-1 and V is TRBV9; D is perhaps TRBD1 or TRBD2 (6 bases each). There are 17 residues in the CDR3. The germline V gene encodes CDR1 SGDLS and CDR2 YYNGEE. Trimming cost V 3 bases and J 0 bases, with 16 bases left between them. The CDR3: CASSAMGGPSSYNEQFF. In DNA form, the CDR3 reads TGTGCCAGCAGCGCGATGGGGGGCCCGAGCTCCTACAATGAGCAGTTCTTC.

V is TRBV18 and J is TRBJ1-4, with D possibly TRBD1 on 5 matching bases. The V and J ends lost 4 bases and 8 bases respectively, with 14 bases between them. The germline gives CDR1 KGHSH, CDR2 LQKENI. The CDR3 extends over 14 amino acids. The chain's CDR3 is CASSRPGLPEKLFF. CDR3 nucleotide sequence: TGTGCCAGCTCACGTCCGGGGCTGCCAGAAAAACTGTTTTTT. The variable domain in full, with the rest retrieved from reference TRBV18 and TRBJ1-4, is NAGVMQNPRHLVRRRGQEARLRCSPMKGHSHVYWYRQLPEEGLKFMVYLQKENIIDESGMPKERFSAEFPKEGPSILRIQQVVRGDSAAYFCASSRPGLPEKLFFGSGTQLSVL.

This clone occurred a few times. Additional DNA sequences in this sample encode the identical CDR3. V usage is TRBV25-1 and J usage is TRBJ1-6, with D possibly TRBD1 on 6 matching bases. Germline V gives CDR1 MGHDK, CDR2 SYGVNS. V lost 7 bases to trimming and J lost 5 bases, with 9 bases between them. This CDR3 comprises 13 residues. The CDR3 DNA is TGTGCCAGCAAGAGGACAGATAATTCACCCCTCCACTTT. Its protein product is CASKRTDNSPLHF.

This clone was counted between two and nine times. The chain employs TRBV11-2 and TRBJ1-4; D is possibly TRBD1 (6 bases). The length of the CDR3 is 15 residues. V was trimmed by 5 bases and J by 5 bases, leaving 15 bases between them. The germline CDR1 and CDR2 sequences are SGHAT and FQNNGV. CDR3 residues: CASSPRGGLNEKLFF. The CDR3 region has the DNA TGTGCCAGCAGCCCTCGAGGGGGATTGAATGAAAAACTGTTTTTT.

The gene calls are TRBV7-2 and TRBJ1-6; no clear D gene. The V end lost 4 bases, the J end lost 0 bases, and 16 bases lay between the germline ends. CDR1 and CDR2 (germline): SGHTA, FQGNSA. CDR3 length: 18 residues. The CDR3 is CASSSRRGIGSYNSPLHF. CDR3 DNA: TGTGCCAGCAGCTCCCGACGGGGTATAGGCTCCTATAATTCACCCCTCCACTTT.

The chain has TRBV4-3 and TRBJ1-4; D is ambiguous. The CDR3 covers 13 residues. The germline V gene has CDR1 LGHNA and CDR2 YSLEER. V was trimmed by 0 bases and J by 5 bases, leaving 4 bases between them. The CDR3 bases are TGCGCCAGCAGCCAAGATGTAAATGAAAAACTGTTTTTT. Its protein is CASSQDVNEKLFF.

This rearrangement joins TRBV18 to TRBJ1-6; D unclear. Trimming took off 3 bases at V and 5 bases at J, with 14 bases between the two ends. Germline lookup yields CDR1 KGHSH and CDR2 LQKENI. CDR3 length: 16 residues. The CDR3 loop is CASSPRWVGDNSPLHF. CDR3 sequence (DNA): TGTGCCAGCTCACCCCGTTGGGTGGGTGATAATTCACCCCTCCACTTT.

The chain couples TRBV19 to TRBJ1-4; 9 bases align to TRBD1. The CDR3 spans 16 residues. The V segment lost 4 bases and the J segment 3 bases; nucleotides outside the gene matches: 6. CDR1 and CDR2 from the germline V gene are LNHDA and SQIVND (reference sequence). The CDR3 here is CASSKGTGRPNEKLFF. The DNA for the CDR3 is TGTGCCAGTAGTAAAGGGACAGGGCGTCCTAATGAAAAACTGTTTTTT.

This sequence joins TRBV6-6 and TRBJ1-2, with D perhaps matching TRBD1 (5 bases). Germline V CDR1 and CDR2: MNHNY, SVGAGI (reference sequence). The V gene lost 0 bases and the J gene lost 4 bases, with 9 bases spanning the gap. CDR3 length: 14 residues. CDR3 sequence reads: CASSYSGEGYGYTF. The CDR3, as DNA: TGTGCCAGCAGTTACTCGGGGGAGGGCTATGGCTACACCTTC.

The chain combines TRBV7-9 with TRBJ2-1; 11 positions agree with TRBD2. V was pared by 3 bases and J by 8 bases, with 9 bases of the junction left unmatched. Germline V gene lookup returns CDR1 SEHNR and CDR2 FQNEAQ (reference sequence). The CDR3 has 16 residues. The DNA for the CDR3 is TGTGCCAGCAGCTTGGCGGGTCTAGCGGGAGGAGATGAGCAGTTCTTC. Translating it yields CASSLAGLAGGDEQFF.

The chain couples TRBV11-3 to TRBJ2-5, with 7 nucleotides matching TRBD2. Germline CDR1 SGHNT, CDR2 YENEEA. With 0 bases clipped from V and 2 bases from J, the junction kept 3 bases outside the gene matches. The CDR3 runs 15 residues. The CDR3: CASSLEGRAQETQYF. CDR3 sequence (DNA): TGTGCCAGCAGCTTAGAGGGGAGGGCACAAGAGACCCAGTACTTC.

The chain links TRBV11-2 to TRBJ2-3; the match to TRBD2 covers 8 bases. This CDR3 is built from 15 residues. Germline trimming cut 5 bases from V and 14 bases from J; bases unmatched to any gene: 18. Per germline, CDR1 SGHAT and CDR2 FQNNGV. The CDR3 DNA follows: TGTGCCAGCAGCCCGGGGGGGGGAGTAGCGGCCGAAGGGTATTTT. Translation: CASSPGGGVAAEGYF.

The CDR3 sequence is CAWSPGSDTQYF. CDR3 nucleotide sequence: TGTGCCTGGAGCCCCGGCTCAGATACGCAGTATTTT. The rearrangement uses TRBV30 and TRBJ2-3; D call uncertain. The CDR3 has 12 amino acids. CDR1 is GTSNPN and CDR2 is SVGIG in the germline V gene (reference sequence). V lost 3 bases and J lost 4, with 8 bases in between. Combining the CDR3 with reference TRBV30 and TRBJ2-3 gives the whole variable domain SQTIHQWPATLVQPVGSPLSLECTVEGTSNPNLYWYRQAAGRGLQLLFYSVGIGQISSEVPQNLSASRPQDRQFILSSKKLLLSDSGFYLCAWSPGSDTQYFGPGTRLTVL.

CDR3 coding DNA: TGTGCCAGCAGGGATATTTGGGGGAATCAGCCCCAGCATTTT. This translates into CASRDIWGNQPQHF. The chain is built from TRBV6-1 and TRBJ1-5, with D perhaps matching TRBD1 (5 bases). The length of the CDR3 is 14 residues. Germline V lookup: CDR1 MNHNS, CDR2 SASEGT. Trimming left V 6 bases short and J 4 bases short, with 13 bases between.

The chain couples TRBV5-4 to TRBJ2-7; unclear D gene. CDR3 length equals 16 residues. The germline V and J ends were trimmed by 4 bases and 7 bases, with 24 bases remaining between them. In germline, CDR1 is SGHNT, CDR2 YYREEE (reference sequence). The CDR3 sequence is CASSQLVSAAPGEQYF. For the CDR3, the DNA is TGTGCCAGCAGCCAATTGGTCTCCGCGGCCCCTGGGGAGCAGTACTTC.

CDR3 bases: TGTGCCAGCAGGCCATTGGGGACAGGGTCTCAGCCCCAGCATTTT. Protein: CASRPLGTGSQPQHF. The genes are TRBV6-6 and TRBJ1-5; the match to TRBD1 covers 9 bases. Per germline, CDR1 MNHNY and CDR2 SVGAGI (reference sequence). The V segment lost 6 bases and the J segment 6 bases; nucleotides outside the gene matches: 9. This CDR3 spans 15 amino acids.

The rearrangement uses TRBV30 and TRBJ1-3; D is undetermined. The CDR3 spans 15 residues. Trimming pared 0 bases from V and 0 bases from J, leaving 9 bases between. Germline V gene sequence: CDR1 GTSNPN, CDR2 SVGIG (reference sequence). For the CDR3, the DNA is TGTGCCTGGAGTGTACAGCGGCTCTCTGGAAACACCATATATTTT. This encodes CAWSVQRLSGNTIYF.

The genes are TRBV7-9 and TRBJ2-2; D possibly matches TRBD1 or TRBD2 (5 bases each). CDR3 size: 15 residues. Germline V gene data show CDR1 as SEHNR and CDR2 as FQNEAQ (reference sequence). Trimming pared 5 bases from V and 14 bases from J, leaving 24 bases between. CDR3 in amino acids: CASSQTGTPLEVLFF. CDR3 sequence (DNA): TGTGCCAGCAGCCAGACCGGGACCCCCTTGGAGGTACTGTTTTTT.